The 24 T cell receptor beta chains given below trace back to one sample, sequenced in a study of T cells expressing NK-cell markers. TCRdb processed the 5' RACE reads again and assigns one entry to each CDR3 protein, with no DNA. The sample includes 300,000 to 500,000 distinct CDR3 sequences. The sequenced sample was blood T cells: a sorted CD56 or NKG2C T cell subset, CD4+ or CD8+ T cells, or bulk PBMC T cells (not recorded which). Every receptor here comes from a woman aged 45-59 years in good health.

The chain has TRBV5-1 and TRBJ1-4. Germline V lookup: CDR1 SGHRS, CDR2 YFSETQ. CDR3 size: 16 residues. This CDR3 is CASSFSKGDFNEKLFF.

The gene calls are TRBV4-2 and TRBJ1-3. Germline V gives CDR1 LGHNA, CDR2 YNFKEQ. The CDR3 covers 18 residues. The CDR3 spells CASSQDPVESLFGNTIYF.

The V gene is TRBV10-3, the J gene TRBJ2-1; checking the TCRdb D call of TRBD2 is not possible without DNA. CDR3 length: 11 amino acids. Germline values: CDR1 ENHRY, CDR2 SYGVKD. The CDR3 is CATLLVDEQFF.

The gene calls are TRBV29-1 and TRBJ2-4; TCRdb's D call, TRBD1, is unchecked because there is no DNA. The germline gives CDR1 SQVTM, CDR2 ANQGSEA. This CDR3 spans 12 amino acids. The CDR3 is CSVGERENIQYF.

CDR3 amino acids: CASTARQGRGTEAFF. The gene calls are TRBV12-3 or TRBV12-4 and TRBJ1-1; TCRdb designates TRBD1, a call that cannot be tested without DNA. The CDR3 contains 15 residues.

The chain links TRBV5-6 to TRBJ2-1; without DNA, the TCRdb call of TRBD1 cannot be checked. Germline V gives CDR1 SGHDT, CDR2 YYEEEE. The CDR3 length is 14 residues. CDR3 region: CASSLVGWGNEQFF.

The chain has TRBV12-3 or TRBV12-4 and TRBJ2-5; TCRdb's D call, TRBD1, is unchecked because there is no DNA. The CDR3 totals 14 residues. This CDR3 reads CASSGTGQQETQYF.

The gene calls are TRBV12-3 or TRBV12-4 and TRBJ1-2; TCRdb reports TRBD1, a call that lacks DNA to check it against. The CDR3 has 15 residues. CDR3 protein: CASSPLGQGAYGYTF.

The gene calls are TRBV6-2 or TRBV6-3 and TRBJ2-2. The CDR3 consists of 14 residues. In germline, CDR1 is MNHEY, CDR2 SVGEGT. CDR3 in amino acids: CASFYGLNTGELFF.

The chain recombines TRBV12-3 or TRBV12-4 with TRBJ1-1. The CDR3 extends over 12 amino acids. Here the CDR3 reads CASSLGLGWAFF.

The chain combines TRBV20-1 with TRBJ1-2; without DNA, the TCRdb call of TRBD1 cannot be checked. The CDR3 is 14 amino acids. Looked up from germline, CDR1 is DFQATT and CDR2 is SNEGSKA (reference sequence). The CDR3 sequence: CSVEPAGGNYGYTF.

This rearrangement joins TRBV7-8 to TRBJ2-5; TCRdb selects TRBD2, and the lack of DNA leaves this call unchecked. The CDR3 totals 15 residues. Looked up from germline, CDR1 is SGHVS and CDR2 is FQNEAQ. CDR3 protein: CASSLGGTAWETQYF.

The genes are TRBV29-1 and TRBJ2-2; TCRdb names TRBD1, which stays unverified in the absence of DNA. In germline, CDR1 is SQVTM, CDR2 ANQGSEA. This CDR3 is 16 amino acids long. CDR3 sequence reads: CSGQYRTGVGTGELFF.

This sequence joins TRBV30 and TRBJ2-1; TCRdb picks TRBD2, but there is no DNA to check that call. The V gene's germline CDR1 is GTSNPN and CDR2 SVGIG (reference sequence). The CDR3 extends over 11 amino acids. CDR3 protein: CAWKAGGPVFF.

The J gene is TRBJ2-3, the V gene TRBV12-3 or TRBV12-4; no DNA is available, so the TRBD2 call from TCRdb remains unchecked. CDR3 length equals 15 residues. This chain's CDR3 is CASTTSGRATDTQYF.

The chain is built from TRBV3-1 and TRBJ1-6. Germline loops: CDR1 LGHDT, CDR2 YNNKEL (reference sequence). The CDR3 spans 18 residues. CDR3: CASSPTTLGSSYNSPLHF. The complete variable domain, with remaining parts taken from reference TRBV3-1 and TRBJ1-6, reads DTAVSQTPKYLVTQMGNDKSIKCEQNLGHDTMYWYKQDSKKFLKIMFSYNNKELIINETVPNRFSPKSPDKAHLNLHINSLELGDSAVYFCASSPTTLGSSYNSPLHFGNGTRLTVT.

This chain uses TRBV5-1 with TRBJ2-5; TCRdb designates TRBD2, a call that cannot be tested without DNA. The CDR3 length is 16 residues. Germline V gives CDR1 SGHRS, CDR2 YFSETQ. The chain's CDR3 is CASSPQPGLAGGTQYF.

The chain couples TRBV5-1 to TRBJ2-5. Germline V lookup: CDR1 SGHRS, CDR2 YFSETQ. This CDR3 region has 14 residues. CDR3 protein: CASSLSQIQETQYF.

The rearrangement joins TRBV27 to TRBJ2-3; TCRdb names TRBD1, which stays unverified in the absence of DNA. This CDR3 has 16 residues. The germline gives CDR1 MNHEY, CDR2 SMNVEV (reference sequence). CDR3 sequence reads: CASSLYRGLGTDTQYF.

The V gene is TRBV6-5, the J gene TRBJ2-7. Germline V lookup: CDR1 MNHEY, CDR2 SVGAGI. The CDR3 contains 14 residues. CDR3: CASSYSRKEAEQYF.

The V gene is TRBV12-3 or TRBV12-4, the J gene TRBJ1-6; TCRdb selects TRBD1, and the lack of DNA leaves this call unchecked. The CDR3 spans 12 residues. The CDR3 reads CASTRDSSPLHF.

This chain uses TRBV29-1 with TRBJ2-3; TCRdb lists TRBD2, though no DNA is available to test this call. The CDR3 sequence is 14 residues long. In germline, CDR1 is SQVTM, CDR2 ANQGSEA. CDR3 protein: CSVRTRALGDTQYF.

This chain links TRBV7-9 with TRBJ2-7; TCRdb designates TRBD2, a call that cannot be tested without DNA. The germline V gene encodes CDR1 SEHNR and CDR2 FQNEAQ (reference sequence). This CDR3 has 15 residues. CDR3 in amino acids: CASSSRGGLSYEQYF.

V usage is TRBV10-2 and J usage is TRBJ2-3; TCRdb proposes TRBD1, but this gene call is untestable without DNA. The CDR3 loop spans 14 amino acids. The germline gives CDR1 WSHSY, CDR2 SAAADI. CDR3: CASARDSRTDTQYF.